These 32 T cell receptor beta chains were sequenced from one sample in a study of response to subunit inactivated influenza vaccine. TCRdb fed the RT-PCR reads into MiXCR, producing one record per CDR3 protein. Here the sample spans around 600,000 distinct CDR3 sequences, about 11% being singletons. The data also belong to a second study, concerning T cells expressing NK-cell markers. That paper adds: TCR beta cDNA was generated via 5'RACE template switching incorporating UMIs.

The source was PBMCs from blood, collected on the day of vaccination. These receptor sequences come from a man aged 45 to 65 who received an inactivated influenza vaccine.

The V gene is TRBV12-3 or TRBV12-4, the J gene TRBJ2-3, with 7 bases matching TRBD2. The CDR3 covers 16 residues. J lost 0 bases, V lost 5 bases, and 8 bases had no gene match. The CDR3 sequence: CASSPRGRGSTDTQYF. DNA for the CDR3: TGTGCCAGCAGTCCAAGAGGGCGGGGGAGCACAGATACGCAGTATTTT.

The chain has TRBV2 and TRBJ1-1, with D possibly matching TRBD1 (5 bases). In germline, CDR1 is SNHLY, CDR2 FYNNEI. The CDR3 runs 14 residues. The V gene lost 8 bases and the J gene lost 0 bases, with 13 bases spanning the gap. CDR3 DNA: TGTGCCAGCGAGAGGGGTAGGATGAACACTGAAGCTTTCTTT. Translated: CASERGRMNTEAFF. The full variable domain, its missing parts supplied by reference TRBV2 and TRBJ1-1, is EPEVTQTPSHQVTQMGQEVILRCVPISNHLYFYWYRQILGQKVEFLVSFYNNEISEKSEIFDDQFSVERPDGSNFTLKIRSTKLEDSAMYFCASERGRMNTEAFFGQGTRLTVV.

The sample holds many counts of this clonotype. The J gene is TRBJ2-3, the V gene TRBV11-2, with D possibly matching TRBD2 (5 bases). The CDR3 has 18 residues. CDR1 is SGHAT and CDR2 is FQNNGV in the germline V gene. Trimming pared 4 bases from V and 3 bases from J, leaving 23 bases between. CDR3 DNA: TGTGCCAGCAGCTGGGCGAAGGTTAGAGGGCGATATACAGATACGCAGTATTTT. Its protein product is CASSWAKVRGRYTDTQYF.

This clonotype showed up just a few times. The V gene is TRBV12-3 or TRBV12-4, the J gene TRBJ2-2, with 11 bases aligning to TRBD1. V shed 3 bases and J 8 bases; nucleotides not matched to a gene: 5. The CDR3 totals 15 residues. CDR3 sequence: CASSFRGQGEGELFF. As DNA, the CDR3 is TGTGCCAGCAGTTTTCGGGGACAGGGGGAGGGGGAGCTGTTTTTT.

V gene TRBV5-6 combines with J gene TRBJ2-4; the match to TRBD1 covers 10 bases. The junction had 0 bases not matched to a gene; V was cut back by 0 bases and J by 6 bases. This CDR3 contains 14 residues. Germline V CDR1 and CDR2: SGHDT, YYEEEE. The CDR3, as DNA: TGTGCCAGCAGCTTGGGGGACAGGGGAAACATTCAGTACTTC. Protein product: CASSLGDRGNIQYF.

The V and J genes are TRBV6-5 and TRBJ2-5; 9 bases map to TRBD1. Germline CDR1 reads MNHEY; CDR2 reads SVGAGI. V lost 2 bases, J lost 3 bases, and 1 base stayed unmatched. CDR3 size: 14 residues. The CDR3 protein is CASSYGDREETQYF. The CDR3 coding sequence is TGTGCCAGCAGTTACGGGGACAGGGAAGAGACCCAGTACTTC.

Many counts were recorded for this clonotype. This chain connects TRBV6-2 or TRBV6-3 to TRBJ2-7; 10 bases align to TRBD1. Germline V gene sequence: CDR1 MNHEY, CDR2 SVGEGT. V lost 6 bases to trimming and J lost 0 bases; unmatched junction nucleotides: 8. CDR3 length: 16 amino acids. CDR3 DNA sequence: TGTGCCAGCAGCCTACGGGACAGGGGTATCTCCTACGAGCAGTACTTC. This gives the protein CASSLRDRGISYEQYF.

This clonotype has just a few counts. The chain employs TRBV5-5 and TRBJ2-7; D is possibly TRBD2 (7 bases). V lost 4 bases and J lost 6, with 20 bases in between. The CDR3 is 15 residues long. From germline, CDR1 is SGHKS and CDR2 YYEKEE (reference sequence). The CDR3 sequence is CASSGVHGGAGEQYF. CDR3 nucleotides: TGTGCCAGCAGCGGGGTGCATGGGGGGGCCGGCGAGCAGTACTTC.

The table lists this clonotype with a few counts. CDR3 loop: CASSLSPNIQYF. The CDR3 DNA is TGTGCCAGCAGCTTGTCCCCAAACATTCAGTACTTC. This chain uses TRBV5-6 with TRBJ2-4, with unresolved D. Germline CDR1 and CDR2: SGHDT and YYEEEE. This CDR3 has 12 residues. Deletions cut 1 base from V and 6 bases from J, with 5 bases between.

This clonotype has at least ten counts. The J gene is TRBJ2-1, the V gene TRBV5-6; 10 bases are shared with TRBD2. Germline CDR1 is SGHDT and CDR2 is YYEEEE. The CDR3 covers 15 residues. The J segment lost 6 bases and the V segment lost 4 bases, leaving 7 bases of the junction unmatched. The CDR3 sequence is CASSPTSGLINEQFF. The CDR3 DNA reads as TGTGCCAGCAGCCCGACTAGCGGGTTGATCAATGAGCAGTTCTTC.

This clonotype was counted between two and nine times. The chain carries TRBV20-1 and TRBJ2-1; 13 bases align to TRBD2. Germline V gene data show CDR1 as DFQATT and CDR2 as SNEGSKA (reference sequence). V lost 1 base to trimming and J lost 8 bases; unmatched junction nucleotides: 5. The CDR3 totals 15 residues. CDR3 region: CSARGTSGSLYEQFF. CDR3 nucleotide sequence: TGCAGTGCTAGAGGGACTAGCGGGAGTCTCTATGAGCAGTTCTTC.

This clonotype was detected ten times or more. V gene TRBV7-2 combines with J gene TRBJ1-5, with 8 bases lining up with TRBD1. Germline V gives CDR1 SGHTA, CDR2 FQGNSA. The CDR3 runs 15 residues. Germline trimming cut 2 bases from V and 6 bases from J; bases unmatched to any gene: 6. CDR3 nucleotide sequence: TGTGCCAGCAGCTTAAGGACAGGGTCGGGTCAGCCCCAGCATTTT. Protein product: CASSLRTGSGQPQHF.

V usage is TRBV10-3 and J usage is TRBJ1-6; weak D call: TRBD1 (5 bases). V lost 5 bases, J lost 4 bases, and 15 bases lay in between. Germline V lookup: CDR1 ENHRY, CDR2 SYGVKD. This CDR3 has 16 residues. The CDR3 region is CAISNDGARYNSPLHF. The CDR3 region has the DNA TGTGCCATCAGTAACGACGGGGCTCGGTATAATTCACCCCTCCACTTT.

This clonotype appeared a few times. CDR3 residues: CASSKEEGEGGSNQPQHF. Written as DNA, the CDR3 is TGTGCCAGCAGCAAAGAAGAGGGAGAGGGGGGAAGCAATCAGCCCCAGCATTTT. This sequence joins TRBV21-1 and TRBJ1-5; the D call in the table, TRBD1, was not verified against the DNA. TRBV21-1 is assigned pseudogene status. The CDR3 runs 18 residues.

Only a few counts were recorded for this clonotype. The chain carries TRBV7-9 and TRBJ2-3; D unresolved. The CDR3 extends over 15 amino acids. The germline V gene has CDR1 SEHNR and CDR2 FQNEAQ (reference sequence). V dropped 5 bases and J dropped 0 bases, with 12 bases sitting between them. CDR3 sequence reads: CASSPRRESTDTQYF. CDR3 sequence (DNA): TGTGCCAGCAGCCCCAGGCGAGAGAGCACAGATACGCAGTATTTT.

The gene calls are TRBV20-1 and TRBJ2-3; 9 bases are a match to TRBD2. Germline assignment: CDR1 DFQATT and CDR2 SNEGSKA (reference sequence). J gave up 3 bases and V 4 bases, and 5 bases lay outside the gene matches. The CDR3 covers 14 residues. CDR3 coding DNA: TGCAGTGCTATGACTAGCGGAATTACAGATACGCAGTATTTT. Its translation: CSAMTSGITDTQYF.

Many counts were recorded for this clonotype. The junction and the germline gene differ at one end; a read error may be behind it. The V call is TRBV6-5, the J call TRBJ2-7, with 9 bases matching TRBD1. CDR1 is MNHEY, CDR2 SVGAGI, per germline. CDR3 length equals 14 residues. The CDR3 DNA is TGCGCCAGCAGCTTGGACAGGGGCAACTACGAGCAGTACTTC. This gives the protein CASSLDRGNYEQYF.

V gene TRBV7-2 combines with J gene TRBJ1-1, with D unclear. The CDR3 runs to 13 residues. V was pared by 8 bases and J by 0 bases, with 10 bases between. Germline assignment: CDR1 SGHTA and CDR2 FQGNSA. The CDR3 spells CASLWDLNTEAFF. As DNA, the CDR3 is TGTGCCAGCCTCTGGGATCTGAACACTGAAGCTTTCTTT.

The gene calls are TRBV3-1 and TRBJ2-2; tentative D call: TRBD2 (6 bases). This CDR3 spans 16 amino acids. The germline V gene encodes CDR1 LGHDT and CDR2 YNNKEL (reference sequence). V dropped 1 base and J dropped 1 base, with 10 bases sitting between them. Here the CDR3 reads CASSQVGRMNTGELFF. CDR3 in DNA: TGTGCCAGCAGCCAAGTGGGGAGGATGAACACCGGGGAGCTGTTTTTT.

The chain joins TRBV7-7 to TRBJ2-3; the D is unclear. The CDR3 loop spans 13 amino acids. CDR1 and CDR2 (germline): SSHAT, FNYEAQ (reference sequence). V shed 5 bases and J shed 5 bases, with 11 bases lying between them. The CDR3 DNA sequence: TGTGCCAGCAGCGGTCGGCGAGGAGATACGCAGTATTTT. It specifies CASSGRRGDTQYF.

This clonotype has a handful of counts. The chain uses TRBV6-1 and TRBJ2-2, with 11 bases identical to TRBD2. The CDR3 consists of 15 residues. Germline CDR1 reads MNHNS; CDR2 reads SASEGT. Trimming at V came to 6 bases and at J to 8 bases, leaving 8 bases not matched to a gene. The CDR3 sequence is CASRPLAGGAGELFF. As DNA, the CDR3 is TGTGCCAGCAGGCCCCTAGCGGGGGGTGCAGGGGAGCTGTTTTTT.

The chain links TRBV20-1 to TRBJ2-5, with 11 bases identical to TRBD2. J lost 5 bases, V lost 2 bases, and 4 bases had no gene match. The germline V gene encodes CDR1 DFQATT and CDR2 SNEGSKA (reference sequence). The CDR3 sequence is 14 residues long. The CDR3 spells CSARNSGGAETQYF. CDR3 nucleotides: TGCAGTGCTAGAAATAGCGGGGGGGCCGAGACCCAGTACTTC.

The chain carries TRBV28 and TRBJ2-3; 15 bases map to TRBD2. With V trimmed by 4 bases and J by 7 bases, 9 bases remained unmatched. Germline CDR1 reads MDHEN; CDR2 reads SYDVKM. The CDR3 spans 17 residues. The CDR3 nucleotides read TGTGCCAGCAGTTGGGGACTAGCGGGGGGCAGCACGCATACGCAGTATTTT. It translates to CASSWGLAGGSTHTQYF.

This rearrangement joins TRBV5-1 to TRBJ2-3; 7 positions agree with TRBD2. The V gene's germline CDR1 is SGHRS and CDR2 YFSETQ. V was pared by 3 bases and J by 2 bases, with 6 bases of the junction left unmatched. This CDR3 has 15 amino acids. CDR3 amino acids: CASSYSSGTTDTQYF. In DNA, the CDR3 is TGCGCCAGCAGCTATTCAAGCGGGACCACAGATACGCAGTATTTT.

This clonotype was counted a few times. The genes are TRBV11-2 and TRBJ2-1, with 10 bases matching TRBD2. V gave up 5 bases and J gave up 9 bases; unmatched junction bases: 7. Germline V gives CDR1 SGHAT, CDR2 FQNNGV. This CDR3 spans 14 amino acids. CDR3 in amino acids: CASSGAGGPSEQFF. In nucleotides, the CDR3 is TGTGCCAGCAGCGGAGCGGGGGGGCCGAGTGAGCAGTTCTTC.

The chain uses TRBV20-1 and TRBJ1-6; D ambiguous. Per the germline V gene, CDR1 is DFQATT and CDR2 is SNEGSKA (reference sequence). The CDR3 is 13 amino acids. Trimming cost V 2 bases and J 8 bases, with 10 bases left between them. CDR3 sequence reads: CSARKTVDSPLHF. DNA for the CDR3: TGCAGTGCTAGAAAGACGGTAGATTCACCCCTCCACTTT.

This clonotype was recorded a few times. J is TRBJ1-6 and V is TRBV7-8; 7 nucleotides agree with TRBD1. The germline V gene encodes CDR1 SGHVS and CDR2 FQNEAQ. The CDR3 length is 14 residues. The ends lost 6 bases at V and 5 bases at J; junction bases unmatched: 4. The CDR3 protein is CASRTGTDNSPLHF. Written as DNA, the CDR3 is TGTGCCAGCAGAACCGGGACAGATAATTCACCCCTCCACTTT.

CDR3 DNA sequence: TGTGCCAGCAGCTCCACCGACAGGGGGCAACACGAGCAGTACTTC. Encoded protein: CASSSTDRGQHEQYF. The V gene is TRBV7-9, the J gene TRBJ2-7; TRBD1 aligns across 10 bases. Germline loops: CDR1 SEHNR, CDR2 FQNEAQ (reference sequence). V trimming: 4 bases; J trimming: 5 bases; junction bases outside the gene matches: 8. The CDR3 runs 15 residues.

The rearrangement joins TRBV20-1 to TRBJ2-1, with D possibly matching TRBD2 (5 bases). V lost 1 base and J 2 bases, leaving 15 bases between the germline ends. The CDR3 extends over 16 amino acids. Germline CDR1 and CDR2: DFQATT and SNEGSKA (reference sequence). In DNA form, the CDR3 reads TGCAGTGCTAGAGCTGCAGGACTGGTTACCTACAATGAGCAGTTCTTC. Residues: CSARAAGLVTYNEQFF.

In this sample, this clonotype turned up a few times. The chain joins TRBV7-2 to TRBJ1-6; 9 nucleotides match TRBD1. In germline, CDR1 is SGHTA, CDR2 FQGNSA. The CDR3 covers 15 residues. J gave up 5 bases and V 3 bases, and 2 bases lay outside the gene matches. In DNA, the CDR3 is TGTGCCAGCAGCTTCTGGGACAGGGATAATTCACCCCTCCACTTT. Translation: CASSFWDRDNSPLHF.

This clonotype was recorded a few times. The genes are TRBV9 and TRBJ2-1; 9 nucleotides match TRBD1. J was trimmed by 5 bases and V by 3 bases; bases with no gene match: 6. Germline CDR1 reads SGDLS; CDR2 reads YYNGEE. The CDR3 has 15 residues. The CDR3: CASSGGQGINNEQFF. Here the CDR3 DNA reads TGTGCCAGCAGCGGCGGACAGGGGATCAACAATGAGCAGTTCTTC.

The gene calls are TRBV11-2 and TRBJ2-7, with unresolved D. CDR1 and CDR2 from the germline V gene are SGHAT and FQNNGV. V was trimmed by 5 bases and J by 3 bases, leaving 14 bases between them. The CDR3 consists of 14 residues. The CDR3 reads CASSEGGSGYEQYF. CDR3 in DNA: TGTGCCAGCAGCGAAGGCGGCTCAGGCTACGAGCAGTACTTC.